These 8 T cell receptor beta chains came from one sample sequenced in a study of T-cell reconstitution after alpha-beta-depleted transplantation in children. Library preparation (for TCRbeta) was performed with unique molecular identifiers. MiXCR was run by TCRdb on the PCR reads, yielding one entry per CDR3 protein. The data hold some 550,000 distinct CDR3 sequences, with 18% observed a single time. The source material was PBMCs from the stem cell graft donor, sampled from the stem cell graft. Receptor source: a human donor who donated a stem cell graft to a child with acute lymphoblastic leukemia.

This sequence joins TRBV18 and TRBJ1-5; weak D call: TRBD1 (5 bases). The CDR3 is made up of 15 amino acids. CDR1 and CDR2 from the germline V gene are KGHSH and LQKENI. With 0 bases removed from V and 7 bases from J, the gap between germline ends came to 13 bases. CDR3 DNA: TGTGCCAGCTCACCACCGTGGCAGGGAACGCAGCCCCAGCATTTT. It translates to CASSPPWQGTQPQHF. Filled out from reference TRBV18 and TRBJ1-5, the complete variable domain reads NAGVMQNPRHLVRRRGQEARLRCSPMKGHSHVYWYRQLPEEGLKFMVYLQKENIIDESGMPKERFSAEFPKEGPSILRIQQVVRGDSAAYFCASSPPWQGTQPQHFGDGTRLSIL.

The gene calls are TRBV27 and TRBJ2-2, with D uncertain. This CDR3 comprises 13 residues. Germline assignment: CDR1 MNHEY and CDR2 SMNVEV (reference sequence). Trimming left V 7 bases short and J 6 bases short, with 12 bases between. The CDR3 bases are TGTGCCAGCACTACCACTTTATCCGGGGAGCTGTTTTTT. This sequence encodes CASTTTLSGELFF.

The V and J genes are TRBV10-3 and TRBJ2-1; tentative D call: TRBD2 (6 bases). Germline V gene data show CDR1 as ENHRY and CDR2 as SYGVKD. V lost 4 bases to trimming and J lost 7 bases, with 14 bases between them. This CDR3 has 14 residues. The CDR3, as DNA: TGTGCCATCAGTGTGGCTTCGGGGGATAATGAGCAGTTCTTC. Translated: CAISVASGDNEQFF.

V and J are TRBV6-5 and TRBJ2-1; 7 bases align to TRBD2. Trimming cost V 3 bases and J 5 bases; bases outside gene matches: 13. This CDR3 is 17 amino acids long. Germline V lookup: CDR1 MNHEY, CDR2 SVGAGI. CDR3 coding DNA: TGTGCCAGCAGTTATTCCGCCCTGGCGGGAGAAGACAATGAGCAGTTCTTC. It is translated as CASSYSALAGEDNEQFF.

The J gene is TRBJ2-1, the V gene TRBV7-6, with D possibly being TRBD1 (6 bases). V lost 1 base to trimming and J lost 2 bases, with 12 bases between them. This CDR3 comprises 16 residues. Germline loops: CDR1 SGHVS, CDR2 FNYEAQ. CDR3 amino acids: CASSLEKQGPYNEQFF. The CDR3 region has the DNA TGTGCCAGCAGCTTAGAGAAACAGGGTCCCTACAATGAGCAGTTCTTC.

This sequence joins TRBV20-1 and TRBJ2-7, with D maybe TRBD2 (5 bases). Germline loops: CDR1 DFQATT, CDR2 SNEGSKA (reference sequence). CDR3 size: 14 residues. The V end lost 0 bases, the J end lost 3 bases, and 12 bases lay between the germline ends. The CDR3 sequence: CSARDWRGSYEQYF. Here the CDR3 DNA reads TGCAGTGCTAGAGATTGGCGTGGGAGCTACGAGCAGTACTTC.

V is TRBV5-1 and J is TRBJ1-6; 9 bases agree with TRBD1. Per germline, CDR1 SGHRS and CDR2 YFSETQ. V shed 4 bases and J 11 bases; nucleotides not matched to a gene: 10. The length of the CDR3 is 15 residues. CDR3 sequence reads: CASSPDRGGTPPLHF. As DNA, the CDR3 is TGCGCCAGCAGCCCGGACAGGGGAGGCACCCCACCCCTCCACTTT.

This clonotype appeared a few times. This chain joins TRBV11-2 and TRBJ2-1, with D maybe TRBD2 (6 bases). With 6 bases removed from V and 6 bases from J, the gap between germline ends came to 21 bases. The CDR3 is 16 amino acids. Germline CDR1 reads SGHAT; CDR2 reads FQNNGV. The CDR3 here is CASRRRDLTTRNEQFF. In DNA, the CDR3 is TGTGCCAGCAGGAGGCGGGACTTAACGACACGCAATGAGCAGTTCTTC.